These 30 T cell receptor beta chains came from one sample sequenced in a study of blood T cell repertoires in COVID-19. Profiling relied on immunoSEQ multiplex PCR, and the TCRdb table lists in-frame clones only, not all of them. The table lists about 340,000 clones, roughly 89% of them singletons. Sequenced sample: peripheral blood. Every receptor here comes from a woman aged 18-29 years who had recovered from COVID-19.

The chain combines TRBV7-2 with TRBJ1-3, with 7 bases identical to TRBD1. Germline values: CDR1 SGHTA, CDR2 FQGNSA. The CDR3 contains 16 residues. V lost 1 base to trimming and J lost 0 bases; unmatched junction nucleotides: 3. The CDR3 DNA follows: TGTGCCAGCAGCTTAGAGGGGACAGCCTCTGGAAACACCATATATTTT. Protein: CASSLEGTASGNTIYF.

The CDR3 DNA is TGTGCCAGCAGCTTACTACCCCGGTACGATACGCAGTATTTT. Protein: CASSLLPRYDTQYF. The rearrangement uses TRBV7-2 and TRBJ2-3; unclear D gene. The CDR3 is made up of 14 amino acids. CDR1 SGHTA and CDR2 FQGNSA come from the germline V gene. Between the trimmed V and J ends, which lost 2 bases and 6 bases, there was a span of 12 bases.

This rearrangement joins TRBV19 to TRBJ1-5, with D perhaps matching TRBD1 (5 bases). V gave up 7 bases and J gave up 7 bases, with 14 bases separating them. The length of the CDR3 is 13 residues. Germline lookup yields CDR1 LNHDA and CDR2 SQIVND (reference sequence). The CDR3 spells CASTFLGAQPQHF. CDR3 in DNA: TGTGCCAGTACCTTCCTTGGGGCCCAGCCCCAGCATTTT.

V and J are TRBV5-1 and TRBJ2-5; 8 bases line up with TRBD1. V was pared by 0 bases and J by 4 bases, with 5 bases of the junction left unmatched. This CDR3 is built from 15 residues. Germline V gene lookup returns CDR1 SGHRS and CDR2 YFSETQ. The DNA of the CDR3 is TGCGCCAGCAGCTTGGTAACAGGGGGGACAGAGACCCAGTACTTC. It yields the protein CASSLVTGGTETQYF.

The table lists this clone with a count of one. The chain carries TRBV5-4 and TRBJ2-1; no reliable D call. V lost 2 bases and J lost 5, with 14 bases in between. The CDR3 extends over 15 amino acids. Germline loops: CDR1 SGHNT, CDR2 YYREEE (reference sequence). The CDR3 sequence is CASSFGGTWDNEQFF. The CDR3 coding sequence is TGTGCCAGCAGCTTCGGCGGCACGTGGGACAATGAGCAGTTCTTC. Combining the CDR3 with reference TRBV5-4 and TRBJ2-1 gives the whole variable domain ETGVTQSPTHLIKTRGQQVTLRCSSQSGHNTVSWYQQALGQGPQFIFQYYREEENGRGNFPPRFSGLQFPNYSSELNVNALELDDSALYLCASSFGGTWDNEQFFGPGTRLTVL.

The chain carries TRBV19 and TRBJ2-5; possibly TRBD1 for D (8 bases). V was cut by 5 bases and J by 5 bases, with 15 bases left in between. The germline V gene encodes CDR1 LNHDA and CDR2 SQIVND (reference sequence). The CDR3 spans 14 residues. This CDR3 is CASSHGQGGETQYF. CDR3 coding DNA: TGTGCCAGTAGTCATGGACAGGGAGGGGAGACCCAGTACTTC.

The CDR3 DNA follows: TGTGCCAGCATGCTCCGGACTCCCGCTGTGGATGAGCAGTTCTTC. Translation gives CASMLRTPAVDEQFF. The chain couples TRBV2 to TRBJ2-1; a weak D match, TRBD2 (5 bases). Germline V gives CDR1 SNHLY, CDR2 FYNNEI. Trimming cost V 7 bases and J 8 bases, with 21 bases left between them. CDR3 length equals 15 residues. The full variable domain, its missing parts supplied by reference TRBV2 and TRBJ2-1, is EPEVTQTPSHQVTQMGQEVILRCVPISNHLYFYWYRQILGQKVEFLVSFYNNEISEKSEIFDDQFSVERPDGSNFTLKIRSTKLEDSAMYFCASMLRTPAVDEQFFGPGTRLTVL.

This clone was counted a few times. The V and J genes are TRBV18 and TRBJ2-1; unclear D gene. The CDR3 runs 14 residues. Germline assignment: CDR1 KGHSH and CDR2 LQKENI. The V gene lost 5 bases and the J gene lost 5 bases, with 13 bases spanning the gap. CDR3 sequence reads: CASSRRFADNEQFF. CDR3 DNA: TGTGCCAGCTCAAGGCGATTTGCGGACAATGAGCAGTTCTTC.

The chain recombines TRBV11-3 with TRBJ1-2; 7 bases are a match to TRBD1. The germline CDR1 and CDR2 sequences are SGHNT and YENEEA. CDR3 length: 15 residues. The trim removed 5 bases at V and 1 base at J, leaving 7 bases unmatched. The CDR3 reads CASSRGQDLNYGYTF. The DNA of the CDR3 is TGTGCCAGCAGCCGAGGACAGGACCTTAACTATGGCTACACCTTC.

The rearrangement joins TRBV7-2 to TRBJ1-2; 9 bases line up with TRBD1. Unmatched junction bases numbered 11, after V lost 5 bases and J lost 4 bases. The CDR3 has 16 residues. The germline V gene has CDR1 SGHTA and CDR2 FQGNSA. The CDR3 sequence is CASSTLPQGAGYGYTF. In DNA form, the CDR3 reads TGTGCCAGCAGCACCCTTCCACAGGGGGCGGGCTATGGCTACACCTTC.

The chain has TRBV19 and TRBJ1-4; 7 nucleotides agree with TRBD1. This CDR3 spans 16 amino acids. Trimming removed 5 bases from V and 7 bases from J; junction bases left unmatched: 13. CDR1 and CDR2 (germline): LNHDA, SQIVND (reference sequence). The CDR3 protein is CASSPGTARRVEKLFF. DNA of the CDR3: TGTGCCAGTAGTCCCGGGACAGCAAGGCGGGTTGAAAAACTGTTTTTT.

The genes are TRBV10-3 and TRBJ1-2; D is undetermined. CDR1 and CDR2 from the germline V gene are ENHRY and SYGVKD. The CDR3 is 16 amino acids. V was shortened by 0 bases and J by 1 base, with 12 bases between the two germline ends. The CDR3 here is CAISESVGVINYGYTF. In DNA, the CDR3 is TGTGCCATCAGTGAGTCAGTCGGAGTTATTAACTATGGCTACACCTTC.

CDR3 amino acids: CASSKELSGAGNTIYF. CDR3 nucleotides: TGTGCCAGCAGCAAAGAGTTGTCGGGGGCTGGAAACACCATATATTTT. This chain uses TRBV7-2 with TRBJ1-3, with D possibly matching TRBD1 (5 bases). Germline-derived CDR1 and CDR2 are SGHTA and FQGNSA. The CDR3 totals 16 residues. Trimming shortened V by 5 bases and J by 2 bases, and 16 bases separated the two germline ends.

The V and J genes are TRBV18 and TRBJ2-2; TRBD1 matches at 10 bases. The germline V gene encodes CDR1 KGHSH and CDR2 LQKENI. V was pared by 2 bases and J by 6 bases, with 3 bases of the junction left unmatched. The CDR3 covers 15 residues. CDR3 bases: TGTGCCAGCTCACCATCGACAGGGGGCTCCGGGGAGCTGTTTTTT. Encoded protein: CASSPSTGGSGELFF.

V is TRBV5-1 and J is TRBJ1-2; tentatively, D is TRBD1 (6 bases). This CDR3 has 18 amino acids. V was trimmed by 4 bases and J by 2 bases, leaving 24 bases between them. CDR1 is SGHRS and CDR2 is YFSETQ in the germline V gene. CDR3 coding DNA: TGCGCCAGCAGCCCGTATCCCATAAAACAGGGCACCAACTATGGCTACACCTTC. Its protein is CASSPYPIKQGTNYGYTF.

The rearrangement uses TRBV24-1 and TRBJ2-5; 9 nucleotides line up with TRBD2. CDR1 is KGHDR and CDR2 is SFDVKD in the germline V gene. Trimming at V came to 4 bases and at J to 5 bases, leaving 4 bases not matched to a gene. CDR3 length: 14 amino acids. In DNA form, the CDR3 reads TGTGCCACCAGTGACGCGGGAGGGCCGGAGACCCAGTACTTC. This gives the protein CATSDAGGPETQYF.

The sample holds a few counts of this clone. CDR3 region: CAISEGLAGVYEQYV. The CDR3 DNA sequence: TGTGCCATCAGTGAGGGACTAGCGGGAGTTTACGAGCAGTACGTC. The chain recombines TRBV10-3 with TRBJ2-7, with TRBD2 matching over 13 bases. Germline CDR1 ENHRY, CDR2 SYGVKD. There are 15 residues in the CDR3. V lost 2 bases and J lost 4; bases outside the gene matches: 2.

This sequence joins TRBV7-9 and TRBJ2-2; no reliable D call. V was trimmed by 3 bases and J by 0 bases, leaving 8 bases between them. Germline assignment: CDR1 SEHNR and CDR2 FQNEAQ (reference sequence). CDR3 size: 15 residues. CDR3 bases: TGTGCCAGCAGCTTCGTATCTCCGAACACCGGGGAGCTGTTTTTT. Protein: CASSFVSPNTGELFF.

The rearrangement uses TRBV6-7 and TRBJ2-7; D is perhaps TRBD2 (6 bases). TRBV6-7 is annotated as an ORF whose role is uncertain. The CDR3 runs 15 residues. V was pared by 4 bases and J by 0 bases, with 13 bases between. The CDR3 region has the DNA TGTGCCAGCAGTTGTCCGGGACTCGTCTCCTACGAGCAGTACGTC. The encoded protein is CASSCPGLVSYEQYV.

This chain links TRBV5-1 with TRBJ2-5; 10 nucleotides line up with TRBD2. This CDR3 is 15 amino acids long. Germline V gives CDR1 SGHRS, CDR2 YFSETQ. Losses at the gene ends were 0 bases for V and 4 bases for J; bases not matched to a gene: 3. Written as DNA, the CDR3 is TGCGCCAGCAGCTTGGCTAGCGGGAGCCGAGAGACCCAGTACTTC. Translating gives CASSLASGSRETQYF.

This clone was seen once. The chain employs TRBV19 and TRBJ2-2; 9 bases are a match to TRBD2. The germline V gene encodes CDR1 LNHDA and CDR2 SQIVND (reference sequence). The V segment lost 5 bases and the J segment 7 bases; nucleotides outside the gene matches: 8. This CDR3 comprises 15 residues. In nucleotides, the CDR3 is TGTGCCAGTAGTCGGGCGGGAGGGAGCAGCGGGGAGCTGTTTTTT. This gives the protein CASSRAGGSSGELFF.

This clone appeared once. The chain links TRBV5-6 to TRBJ1-3; D remains unclear. Trimming took 0 bases from V and 7 from J, leaving 5 bases between them. This CDR3 spans 12 amino acids. CDR1 and CDR2 from the germline V gene are SGHDT and YYEEEE. CDR3 residues: CASSLARNTIYF. The CDR3, as DNA: TGTGCCAGCAGCTTGGCACGGAACACCATATATTTT.

The V and J genes are TRBV5-4 and TRBJ2-5; TRBD2 is a possible D gene (5 bases). This CDR3 comprises 14 residues. CDR1 and CDR2 from the germline V gene are SGHNT and YYREEE (reference sequence). V gave up 0 bases and J gave up 5 bases, with 11 bases separating them. The DNA of the CDR3 is TGTGCCAGCAGCTTGGCTAGCCAGAGGGAGACCCAGTACTTC. Residues: CASSLASQRETQYF. Drawing the rest from reference TRBV5-4 and TRBJ2-5, the complete variable domain is ETGVTQSPTHLIKTRGQQVTLRCSSQSGHNTVSWYQQALGQGPQFIFQYYREEENGRGNFPPRFSGLQFPNYSSELNVNALELDDSALYLCASSLASQRETQYFGPGTRLLVL.

The chain has TRBV4-1 and TRBJ2-2; 12 nucleotides agree with TRBD2. Germline assignment: CDR1 MGHRA and CDR2 YSYEKL. Trimming at V came to 5 bases and at J to 6 bases, leaving 13 bases not matched to a gene. CDR3 length: 18 amino acids. The CDR3 loop reads CASSVPGLAGQGPGELFF. CDR3 DNA sequence: TGCGCCAGCAGCGTCCCGGGACTAGCGGGCCAGGGGCCCGGGGAGCTGTTTTTT.

The J gene is TRBJ1-1, the V gene TRBV10-3, with D maybe TRBD1 (6 bases). The CDR3 is made up of 14 amino acids. Germline V gene data show CDR1 as ENHRY and CDR2 as SYGVKD. Trimming removed 10 bases from V and 1 base from J, with 16 bases in between. For the CDR3, the DNA is TGTGCCACCCAGGGGAGTATTTCGAACACTGAAGCTTTCTTT. Translation gives CATQGSISNTEAFF.

V is TRBV19 and J is TRBJ2-1; 8 nucleotides align to TRBD1. Germline assignment: CDR1 LNHDA and CDR2 SQIVND (reference sequence). After removal of 4 bases from V and 3 bases from J, the junction contained 2 bases not matched to a gene. This CDR3 region has 14 residues. The CDR3 bases are TGTGCCAGTAGTACGGACAGGGTCTACAATGAGCAGTTCTTC. As protein: CASSTDRVYNEQFF.

This rearrangement joins TRBV6-6 to TRBJ2-3; D unclear. Trimming stripped 8 bases from V and 5 bases from J, with 8 bases between. The CDR3 totals 11 residues. Germline CDR1 reads MNHNY; CDR2 reads SVGAGI (reference sequence). In DNA form, the CDR3 reads TGTGCCAGCTTGAGAGGAGATACGCAGTATTTT. It is translated as CASLRGDTQYF.

The V and J genes are TRBV5-1 and TRBJ1-2; 9 bases agree with TRBD1. There are 15 residues in the CDR3. CDR1 and CDR2 (germline): SGHRS, YFSETQ. The ends lost 4 bases at V and 4 bases at J; junction bases unmatched: 8. Here the CDR3 DNA reads TGCGCCAGCAGCCCCAATCGACAGGGGGGCTATGGCTACACCTTC. This codes for CASSPNRQGGYGYTF.

This chain joins TRBV14 and TRBJ2-2, with no clear D. The V end lost 4 bases, the J end lost 7 bases, and 10 bases lay between the germline ends. There are 13 residues in the CDR3. The germline V gene encodes CDR1 SGHDN and CDR2 FVKESK. CDR3 nucleotides: TGTGCCAGCAGCCCCCGTGAGATCGGGGAGCTGTTTTTT. Its protein product is CASSPREIGELFF.

This chain connects TRBV6-4 to TRBJ2-7; TRBD2 aligns across 8 bases. Germline V CDR1 and CDR2: MRHNA, SNTAGT. V was clipped by 7 bases and J by 4 bases; unmatched bases: 6. The length of the CDR3 is 13 residues. CDR3 sequence reads: CASMGLVSYEQYV. CDR3 DNA: TGTGCCAGCATGGGACTAGTCTCATACGAGCAGTACGTC.